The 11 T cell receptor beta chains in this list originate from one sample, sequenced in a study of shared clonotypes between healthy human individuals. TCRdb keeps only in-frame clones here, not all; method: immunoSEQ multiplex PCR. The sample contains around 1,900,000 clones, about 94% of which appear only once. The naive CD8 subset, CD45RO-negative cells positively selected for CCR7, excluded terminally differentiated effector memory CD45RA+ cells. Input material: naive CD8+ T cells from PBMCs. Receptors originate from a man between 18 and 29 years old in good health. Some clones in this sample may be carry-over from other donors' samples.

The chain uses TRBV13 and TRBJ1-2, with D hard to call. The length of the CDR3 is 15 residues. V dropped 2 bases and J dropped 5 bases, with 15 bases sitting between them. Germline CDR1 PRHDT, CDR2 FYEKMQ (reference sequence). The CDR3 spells CASSLSPGLQYGYTF. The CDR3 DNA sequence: TGTGCCAGCAGCTTATCGCCAGGTCTACAATATGGCTACACCTTC.

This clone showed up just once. The DNA for the CDR3 is TGTGCCAGCAGTCCCACAGGGGGGGACGCTTTCTTT. Protein sequence: CASSPTGGDAFF. The gene calls are TRBV6-5 and TRBJ1-1; 8 positions agree with TRBD1. Unmatched junction bases numbered 7, after V lost 5 bases and J lost 11 bases. The CDR3 runs 12 residues. Germline V gene lookup returns CDR1 MNHEY and CDR2 SVGAGI.

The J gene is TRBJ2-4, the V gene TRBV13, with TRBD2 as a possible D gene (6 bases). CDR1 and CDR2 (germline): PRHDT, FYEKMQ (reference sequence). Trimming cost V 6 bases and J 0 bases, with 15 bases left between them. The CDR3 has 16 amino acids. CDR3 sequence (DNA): TGTGCCAGCAGTCTGAGGGAGGAACTAGCCAAAAACATTCAGTACTTC. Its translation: CASSLREELAKNIQYF.

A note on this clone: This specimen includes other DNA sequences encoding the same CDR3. CDR3 sequence reads: CASSVGSGTDTQYF. For the CDR3, the DNA is TGTGCCAGCAGCGTAGGTAGCGGCACAGATACGCAGTATTTT. The chain couples TRBV9 to TRBJ2-3; a possible D gene is TRBD2 (5 bases). The CDR3 extends over 14 amino acids. The ends were cut back, 0 bases at V and 1 base at J, with 6 bases in the middle. The germline CDR1 and CDR2 sequences are SGDLS and YYNGEE.

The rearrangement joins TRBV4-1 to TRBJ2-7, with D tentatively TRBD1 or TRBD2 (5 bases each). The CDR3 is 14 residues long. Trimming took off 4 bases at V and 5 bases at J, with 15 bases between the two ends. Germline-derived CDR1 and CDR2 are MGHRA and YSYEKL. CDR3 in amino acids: CASSLPGTVNEQYF. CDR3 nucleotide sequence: TGCGCCAGCAGCCTTCCCGGGACCGTAAACGAGCAGTACTTC.

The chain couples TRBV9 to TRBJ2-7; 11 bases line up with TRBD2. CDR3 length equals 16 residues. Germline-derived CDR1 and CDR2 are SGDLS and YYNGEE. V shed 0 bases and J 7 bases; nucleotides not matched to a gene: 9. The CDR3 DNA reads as TGTGCCAGCAGCGTAGGGCATAGCGGGAGGGCCGGTGAGCAGTACTTC. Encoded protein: CASSVGHSGRAGEQYF.

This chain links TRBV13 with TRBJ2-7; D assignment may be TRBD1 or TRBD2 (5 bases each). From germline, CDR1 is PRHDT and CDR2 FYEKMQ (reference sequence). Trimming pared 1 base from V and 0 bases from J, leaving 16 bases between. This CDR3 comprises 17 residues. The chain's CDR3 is CASSLARAGTGSYEQYF. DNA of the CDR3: TGTGCCAGCAGCTTAGCCCGAGCAGGGACGGGCTCCTACGAGCAGTACTTC. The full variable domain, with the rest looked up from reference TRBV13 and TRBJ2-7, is AAGVIQSPRHLIKEKRETATLKCYPIPRHDTVYWYQQGPGQDPQFLISFYEKMQSDKGSIPDRFSAQQFSDYHSELNMSSLELGDSALYFCASSLARAGTGSYEQYFGPGTRLTVT.

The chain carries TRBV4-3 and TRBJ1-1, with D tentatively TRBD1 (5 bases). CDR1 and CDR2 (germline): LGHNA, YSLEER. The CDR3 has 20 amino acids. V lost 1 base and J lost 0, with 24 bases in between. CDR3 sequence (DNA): TGCGCCAGCAGCCAAGGGCCAGGTAGAGGGGTAGAAAACATGAACACTGAAGCTTTCTTT. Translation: CASSQGPGRGVENMNTEAFF.

CDR3 DNA sequence: TGTGCCACCCGACCGGGCGGACAGGGCCCCTACGAGCAGTACTTC. Translation: CATRPGGQGPYEQYF. The V call is TRBV5-4, the J call TRBJ2-7; 8 bases line up with TRBD1. The CDR3 covers 15 residues. CDR1 is SGHNT and CDR2 is YYREEE in the germline V gene (reference sequence). The trim removed 9 bases at V and 2 bases at J, leaving 13 bases unmatched.

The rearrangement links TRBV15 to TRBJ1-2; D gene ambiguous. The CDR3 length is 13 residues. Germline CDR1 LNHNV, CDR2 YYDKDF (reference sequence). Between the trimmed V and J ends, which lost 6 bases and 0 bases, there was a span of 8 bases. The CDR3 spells CATSAKPNYGYTF. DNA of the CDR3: TGTGCCACCAGTGCGAAACCTAACTATGGCTACACCTTC.

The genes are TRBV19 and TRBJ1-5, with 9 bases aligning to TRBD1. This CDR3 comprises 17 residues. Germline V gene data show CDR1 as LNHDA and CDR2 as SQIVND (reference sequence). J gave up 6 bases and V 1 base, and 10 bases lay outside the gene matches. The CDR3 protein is CASSIGHRTGVGQPQHF. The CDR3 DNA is TGTGCCAGTAGTATAGGGCATCGGACAGGGGTGGGTCAGCCCCAGCATTTT.